The clone carrying this T cell receptor (beta chain) occurred once. The sample originates from a study of cytomegalovirus exposure and HLA in healthy donors. Here immunoSEQ multiplex PCR was the method, and the copy in TCRdb shows in-frame clones only, minus some. The sample consists of fewer than 250,000 clones, around nine tenths of them appearing once. Among the approximately 110 subjects of the validation cohort, separate from the roughly 730-subject first cohort, were the donors. J was trimmed by 7 bases and V by 5 bases; bases with no gene match: 10. The CDR3 consists of 15 residues. In germline, CDR1 is MDHEN, CDR2 SYDVKM.

This receptor was obtained from a man younger than 35 in good health and CMV-seronegative. What was sequenced was PBMCs. V gene TRBV28 combines with J gene TRBJ1-4, with 7 bases identical to TRBD1. CDR3 in DNA: TGTGCCAGCAGTACCAGACAGGGATTTAGTGAAAAACTGTTTTTT. This gives the protein CASSTRQGFSEKLFF.